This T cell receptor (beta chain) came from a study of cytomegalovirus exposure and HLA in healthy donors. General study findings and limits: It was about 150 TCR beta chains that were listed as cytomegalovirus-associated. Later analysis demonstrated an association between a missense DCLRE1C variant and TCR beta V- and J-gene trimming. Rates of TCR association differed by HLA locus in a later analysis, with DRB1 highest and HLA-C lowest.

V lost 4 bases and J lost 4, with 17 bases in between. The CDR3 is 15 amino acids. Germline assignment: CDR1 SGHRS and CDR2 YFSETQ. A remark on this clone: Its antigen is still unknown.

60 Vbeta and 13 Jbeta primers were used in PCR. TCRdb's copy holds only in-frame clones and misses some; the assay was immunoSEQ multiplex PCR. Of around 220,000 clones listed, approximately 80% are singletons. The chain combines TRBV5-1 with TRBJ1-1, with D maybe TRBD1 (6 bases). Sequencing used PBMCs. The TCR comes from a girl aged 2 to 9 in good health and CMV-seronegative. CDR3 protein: CASSGLQGRSTEAFF. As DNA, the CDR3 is TGCGCCAGCAGCGGTTTACAGGGACGGAGCACTGAAGCTTTCTTT.